What follows are 8 T cell receptor beta chains derived from one specimen sequenced in a study of T cell changes during pregnancy in multiple sclerosis. The data were produced by immunoSEQ multiplex PCR, yet TCRdb's version contains in-frame clones alone and is incomplete. The table records tens of thousands of clones, 88% of them present only once. The material was peripheral blood, obtained in the first trimester of pregnancy. Source of these receptors: a female donor with multiple sclerosis, enrolled in a pregnancy study.

V usage is TRBV19 and J usage is TRBJ2-3, with a weak D call TRBD2 (5 bases). The CDR3 is 15 residues long. Trimming shortened V by 1 base and J by 4 bases, and 12 bases separated the two germline ends. Germline values: CDR1 LNHDA, CDR2 SQIVND (reference sequence). The CDR3 loop reads CASSIVTTGPDTQYF. CDR3 sequence (DNA): TGTGCCAGTAGTATAGTGACTACGGGCCCAGATACGCAGTATTTT.

The chain has TRBV5-4 and TRBJ1-2; D remains unclear. Trimming left V 1 base short and J 1 base short, with 11 bases between. Germline V gene lookup returns CDR1 SGHNT and CDR2 YYREEE (reference sequence). The CDR3 spans 15 residues. CDR3 nucleotide sequence: TGTGCCAGCAGCTTGAGCTCTCGGGGTAACTATGGCTACACCTTC. Translating it yields CASSLSSRGNYGYTF.

This clone was observed a single time. The V gene is TRBV13, the J gene TRBJ2-3; D is perhaps TRBD2 (5 bases). V lost 3 bases, J lost 0 bases, and 10 bases lay in between. The CDR3 runs 15 residues. In germline, CDR1 is PRHDT, CDR2 FYEKMQ (reference sequence). CDR3 in amino acids: CASSFRSGSTDTQYF. CDR3 bases: TGTGCCAGCAGCTTTAGGAGCGGTAGCACAGATACGCAGTATTTT.

CDR3 region: CASRGGQGVNEKLFF. The DNA of the CDR3 is TGTGCCAGCAGGGGGGGACAGGGTGTGAATGAAAAACTGTTTTTT. This chain joins TRBV2 and TRBJ1-4, with TRBD1 identical over 9 bases. The ends lost 6 bases at V and 5 bases at J; junction bases unmatched: 7. The CDR3 is made up of 15 amino acids. Germline V gene lookup returns CDR1 SNHLY and CDR2 FYNNEI.

The genes are TRBV10-3 and TRBJ1-6; no reliable D call. V was pared by 4 bases and J by 7 bases, with 8 bases between. Germline lookup yields CDR1 ENHRY and CDR2 SYGVKD. The CDR3 has 13 residues. Written as DNA, the CDR3 is TGTGCCATCAGTGGGGAGACAAATTCACCCCTCCACTTT. Its translation: CAISGETNSPLHF.

Written as DNA, the CDR3 is TGTGCCAGCAGCCCCCCAGGGCTCTCCTACGAGCAGTACTTC. Its protein product is CASSPPGLSYEQYF. This chain uses TRBV13 with TRBJ2-7; D is possibly TRBD1 (5 bases). The V gene's germline CDR1 is PRHDT and CDR2 FYEKMQ (reference sequence). Trimming took 5 bases from V and 0 from J, leaving 11 bases between them. The length of the CDR3 is 14 residues.

This sequence joins TRBV7-9 and TRBJ1-2; 7 bases align to TRBD1. The germline V gene has CDR1 SEHNR and CDR2 FQNEAQ (reference sequence). The junction had 11 bases not matched to a gene; V was cut back by 4 bases and J by 3 bases. The CDR3 loop spans 16 amino acids. In nucleotides, the CDR3 is TGTGCCAGCAGCTATAGTTCGCAGGGGGAAGACTATGGCTACACCTTC. As protein: CASSYSSQGEDYGYTF.

The chain carries TRBV4-1 and TRBJ2-7, with TRBD2 identical over 7 bases. The CDR3 sequence is 16 residues long. Trimming took 3 bases from V and 2 from J; bases not matched to a gene: 10. CDR1 is MGHRA and CDR2 is YSYEKL in the germline V gene. DNA for the CDR3: TGCGCCAGCAGCCAGGTCCCTAGCGGAACAGCCTACGAGCAGTACTTC. Encoded protein: CASSQVPSGTAYEQYF.